This TCR beta chain came from a study of cytomegalovirus exposure and HLA in healthy donors. A note on this clone: Its matching antigen is unknown.

CDR3 length equals 13 residues. Germline lookup yields CDR1 SGHTA and CDR2 FQGNSA. V lost 5 bases, J lost 5 bases, and 11 bases lay in between. PCR employed 60 Vbeta and 13 Jbeta primers. TCRdb keeps only in-frame clones here, not all; method: immunoSEQ multiplex PCR. The sample has about 180,000 clones; 77% are singletons. General study points: Accurate predictions that matched the HLA-A and HLA-B alleles of most subjects were reportedly made from TCR beta sequences. Most likely, a cluster of highly shared sequence variants arose as a sequencing artifact. TCR beta V- and J-gene trimming was later associated with a missense DCLRE1C variant.

The clonotype originates from a woman aged 60-75 years in good health and CMV-seropositive. Sequencing was done on a sample of PBMCs. This chain connects TRBV7-2 to TRBJ2-3; perhaps TRBD1 as D (5 bases). CDR3 DNA: TGTGCCAGCAGCCCTCAAAGGGGAGATACGCAGTATTTT. Its protein is CASSPQRGDTQYF.